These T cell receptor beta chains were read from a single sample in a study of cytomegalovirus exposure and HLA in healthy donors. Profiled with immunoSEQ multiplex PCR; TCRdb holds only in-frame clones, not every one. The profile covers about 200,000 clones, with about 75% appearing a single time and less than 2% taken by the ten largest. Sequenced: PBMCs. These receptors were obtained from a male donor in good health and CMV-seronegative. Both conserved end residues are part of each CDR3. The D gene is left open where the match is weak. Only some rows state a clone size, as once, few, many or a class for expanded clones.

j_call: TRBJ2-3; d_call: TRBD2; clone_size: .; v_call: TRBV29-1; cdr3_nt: TGCAGCGGGCGGACTAGCGGAGACACAGATACGCAGTATTTT; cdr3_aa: CSGRTSGDTDTQYF
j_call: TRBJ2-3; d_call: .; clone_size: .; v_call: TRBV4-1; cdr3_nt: TGCGCCAGCAGCCAAGATGGGCCCACAGATACGCAGTATTTT; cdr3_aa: CASSQDGPTDTQYF
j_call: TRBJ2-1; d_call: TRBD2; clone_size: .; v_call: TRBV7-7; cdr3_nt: TGTGCTAGCAGCCCCCAGCGGGAGACGTTAGTAGATGAGCAGTTCTTC; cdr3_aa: CASSPQRETLVDEQFF
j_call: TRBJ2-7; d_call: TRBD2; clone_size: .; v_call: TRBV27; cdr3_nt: TGTGCCATTCGGGGGGGGGACGAGCAGTACTTC; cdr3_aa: CAIRGGDEQYF
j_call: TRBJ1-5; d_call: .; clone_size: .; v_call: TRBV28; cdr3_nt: TGTGCCAGCGCAGCGGTCCCCAGGGGAAATCAGCCCCAGCATTTT; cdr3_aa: CASAAVPRGNQPQHF
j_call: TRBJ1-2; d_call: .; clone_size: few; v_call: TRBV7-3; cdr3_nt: TGTGCCAGCAGCTTAGTCCACGGGTCAGGGTCACACTTC; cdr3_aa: CASSLVHGSGSHF
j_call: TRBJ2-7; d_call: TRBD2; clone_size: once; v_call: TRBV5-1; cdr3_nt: TGCGCCAGCAGCTTGGTGGGTAGCGGGATGGGCGAGCAGTACTTC; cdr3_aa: CASSLVGSGMGEQYF
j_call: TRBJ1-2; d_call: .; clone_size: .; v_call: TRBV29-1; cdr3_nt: TGCAGCGTTGAACCGTCGTCAGGGGTGGGCTATGGCTACACCTTC; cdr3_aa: CSVEPSSGVGYGYTF
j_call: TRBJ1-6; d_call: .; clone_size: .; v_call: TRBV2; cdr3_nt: TGTGCCAGTCGCCTCGGAGTCGCGTGGAATTCACCCCTCCACTTT; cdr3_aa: CASRLGVAWNSPLHF
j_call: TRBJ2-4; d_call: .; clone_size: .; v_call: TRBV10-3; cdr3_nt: TGTGCCATCAGTGAGGGAGTTCTAGCCAAAAACATTCAGTACTTC; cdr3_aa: CAISEGVLAKNIQYF
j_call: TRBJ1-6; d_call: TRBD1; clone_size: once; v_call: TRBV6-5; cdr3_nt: TGTGCCAGCAGCCAACCGGGACAGAATTCACCCCTCCACTTT; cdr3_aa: CASSQPGQNSPLHF
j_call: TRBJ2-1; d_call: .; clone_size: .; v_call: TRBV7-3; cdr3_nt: TGTGCCAGCAGCTTACCGGGATTCTCCTACAATGAGCAGTTCTTC; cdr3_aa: CASSLPGFSYNEQFF
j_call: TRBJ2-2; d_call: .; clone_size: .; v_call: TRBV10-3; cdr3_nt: TGTGCCATCAGCTCCCCGGGACAAAACACCGGGGAGCTGTTTTTT; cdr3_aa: CAISSPGQNTGELFF
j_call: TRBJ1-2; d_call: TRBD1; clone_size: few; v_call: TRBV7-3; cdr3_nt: TGTGCCAGCAGCCAAAGGGGGGGACAGGGAATCTATGGCTACACCTTC; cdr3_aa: CASSQRGGQGIYGYTF
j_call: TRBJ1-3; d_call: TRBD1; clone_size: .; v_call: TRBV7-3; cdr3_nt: TGTGCCACAGGGACAGGGGATGGAAACACCATATATTTT; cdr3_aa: CATGTGDGNTIYF
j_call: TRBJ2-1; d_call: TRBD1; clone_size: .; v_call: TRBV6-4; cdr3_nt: TGTGCCAGCAGGAAGAAGGGACAGGGGGAGAATGAGCAGTTCTTC; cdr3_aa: CASRKKGQGENEQFF
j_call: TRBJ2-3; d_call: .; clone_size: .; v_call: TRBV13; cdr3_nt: TGTGCCAGCAGACAGCGGAGCACAGATACGCAGTATTTT; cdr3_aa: CASRQRSTDTQYF
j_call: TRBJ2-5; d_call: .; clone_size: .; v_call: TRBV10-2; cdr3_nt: TGCGCCAGCAGTGTGGTACTAGCTCGGGAGACCCAGTACTTC; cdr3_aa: CASSVVLARETQYF
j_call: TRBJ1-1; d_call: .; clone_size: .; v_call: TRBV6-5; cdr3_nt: TGTGCCAGCAGACCCCAAGGAGGCGACACTGAAGCTTTCTTT; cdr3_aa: CASRPQGGDTEAFF
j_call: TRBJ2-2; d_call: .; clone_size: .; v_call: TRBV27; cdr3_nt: TGTGCCAGCAGTTTTGTGGAGGGTGTCGGGCCCGGGGAGCTGTTTTTT; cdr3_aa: CASSFVEGVGPGELFF
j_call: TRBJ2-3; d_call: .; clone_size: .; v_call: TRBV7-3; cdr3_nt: TGTGCCAGCAGCTTGCCAGGCACAGATACGCAGTATTTT; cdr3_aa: CASSLPGTDTQYF
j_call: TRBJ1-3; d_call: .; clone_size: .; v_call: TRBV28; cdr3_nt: TGTGCCAGCAGCCCCGGCGGGGCTGGTGGAAACACCATATATTTT; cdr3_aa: CASSPGGAGGNTIYF
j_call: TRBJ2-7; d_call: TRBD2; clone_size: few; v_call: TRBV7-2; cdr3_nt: TGTGCCAGCAGCTTGTCGGGAGCGGGAGCCGAAAACGAGCAGTACTTC; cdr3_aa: CASSLSGAGAENEQYF
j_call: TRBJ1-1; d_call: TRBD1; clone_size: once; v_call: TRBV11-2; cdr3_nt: TGTGCCAGCAGCTTAGGACAGGGCACTGAAGCTTTCTTT; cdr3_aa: CASSLGQGTEAFF
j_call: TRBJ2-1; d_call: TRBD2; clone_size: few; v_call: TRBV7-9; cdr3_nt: TGTGCCAGCAGGAGTAATCGGGGGGGGAAAAATGAGCAGTTCTTC; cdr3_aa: CASRSNRGGKNEQFF
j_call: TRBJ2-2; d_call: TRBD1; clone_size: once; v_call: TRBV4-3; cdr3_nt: TGCGCCAGCAGCCATGCCGGGACAGGGGCCGGGGAGCTGTTTTTT; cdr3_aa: CASSHAGTGAGELFF
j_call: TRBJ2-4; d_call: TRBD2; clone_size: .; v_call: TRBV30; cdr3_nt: TGTGCCTGGAGTCCGAAAACCGGGGGGACCGGCAAAAACATTCAGTACTTC; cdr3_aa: CAWSPKTGGTGKNIQYF
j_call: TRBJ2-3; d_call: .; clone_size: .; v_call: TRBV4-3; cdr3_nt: TGCGCCAGCAGCCAAGGGAGAAGCGATACGCAGTATTTT; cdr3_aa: CASSQGRSDTQYF
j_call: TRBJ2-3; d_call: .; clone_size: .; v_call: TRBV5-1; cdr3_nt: TGCGCCAGCAGCTTGGAGAGCGCTGTAGATACGCAGTATTTT; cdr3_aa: CASSLESAVDTQYF
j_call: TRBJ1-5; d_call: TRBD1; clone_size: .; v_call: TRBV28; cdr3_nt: TGTGCCAGCAGTCACTACAGGGGCGATCAGCCCCAGCATTTT; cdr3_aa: CASSHYRGDQPQHF
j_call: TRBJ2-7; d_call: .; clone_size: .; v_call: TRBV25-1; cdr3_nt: TGTGCCAGCAGTGATGGGCGGGGTTACGGATACGAGCAGTACTTC; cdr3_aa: CASSDGRGYGYEQYF
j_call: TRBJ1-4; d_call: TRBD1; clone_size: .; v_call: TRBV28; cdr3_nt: TGTGCCAGCACTTCAGGGGGTAAAGAAAAACTGTTTTTT; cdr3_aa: CASTSGGKEKLFF
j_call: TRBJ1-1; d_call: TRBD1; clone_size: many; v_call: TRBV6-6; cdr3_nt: TGTGCCAGCAGCGCGACAGGGAGCAACACTGAAGCTTTCTTT; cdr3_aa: CASSATGSNTEAFF
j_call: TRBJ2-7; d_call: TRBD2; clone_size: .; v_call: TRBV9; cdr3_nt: TGTGCCAGCAGCCTCCGGGAGGGGATCTTCTACGAGCAGTACTTC; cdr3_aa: CASSLREGIFYEQYF
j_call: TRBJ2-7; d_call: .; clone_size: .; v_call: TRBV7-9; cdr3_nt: TGTTCCAGCAGCCTCCCCTCCGGGGGAAGCTCCTACGAGCAGTACTTC; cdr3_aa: CSSSLPSGGSSYEQYF
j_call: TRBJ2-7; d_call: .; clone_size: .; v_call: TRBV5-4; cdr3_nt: TGTGCCAGCAGCTTGGCCCAGGCGAGCTCCTACGAGCAGTACTTC; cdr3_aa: CASSLAQASSYEQYF
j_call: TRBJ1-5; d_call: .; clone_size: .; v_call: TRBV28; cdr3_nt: TGTGCCAGCAGTTTATTATTTCAGCCCCAGCATTTT; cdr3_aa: CASSLLFQPQHF
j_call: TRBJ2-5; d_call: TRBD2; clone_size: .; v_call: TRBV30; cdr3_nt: TGTGCCTGGAGGCGGCGCGGGGGGGCCGGGGAGACCCAGTACTTC; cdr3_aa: CAWRRRGGAGETQYF
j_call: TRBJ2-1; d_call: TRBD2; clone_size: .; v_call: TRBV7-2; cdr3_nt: TGTGCCAGCAGCGCGGGGGGCCCTCGGGAGCAGTTCTTC; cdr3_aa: CASSAGGPREQFF
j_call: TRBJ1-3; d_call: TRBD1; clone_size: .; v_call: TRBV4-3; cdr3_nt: TGCGCCAGCAGCCAGCGAACAGGGGTAACTGGAAACACCATATATTTT; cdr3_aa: CASSQRTGVTGNTIYF
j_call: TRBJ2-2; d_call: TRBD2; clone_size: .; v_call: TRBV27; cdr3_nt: TGTGCCAGCAGCCCCCTTCGGGGGGTAGGTAACACCGGGGAGCTGTTTTTT; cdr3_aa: CASSPLRGVGNTGELFF
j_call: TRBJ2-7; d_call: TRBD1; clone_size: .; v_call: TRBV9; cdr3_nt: TGTGCCAGCAGCCCACGGACAGGCACCTACGAGCAGTACTTC; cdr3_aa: CASSPRTGTYEQYF
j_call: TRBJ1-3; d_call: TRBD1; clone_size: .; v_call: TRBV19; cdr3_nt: TGTGCCAGTTCGACAGGGGGGAATGGAAACACCATATATTTT; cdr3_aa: CASSTGGNGNTIYF
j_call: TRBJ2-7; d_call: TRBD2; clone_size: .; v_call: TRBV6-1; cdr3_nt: TGTGCCAGCAGTACTAGCGGGAGACCCTCCTACGAGCAGTACTTC; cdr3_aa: CASSTSGRPSYEQYF
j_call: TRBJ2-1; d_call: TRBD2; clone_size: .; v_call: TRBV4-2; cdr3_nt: TGTGCCAGCAGCCAAGATTCCACTAGCGGTAGCTCCTACAATGAGCAGTTCTTC; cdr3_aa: CASSQDSTSGSSYNEQFF
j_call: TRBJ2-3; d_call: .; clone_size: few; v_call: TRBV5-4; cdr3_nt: TGTGCCAGCAGCTTGGGGTCAGCGGTGAGCACAGATACGCAGTATTTT; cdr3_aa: CASSLGSAVSTDTQYF